These 6 T cell receptor beta chains were sequenced from one sample in a study of neurological immune-mediated disorders. Using its own MiXCR run on the 5' RACE reads, TCRdb lists one record per CDR3 protein. This repertoire shows around 49,000 distinct CDR3 sequences, 10% to 15% found once; its top ten account for about 10%. The time point is: longitudinal time-point 3. Specimen: PBMCs. These receptors were collected from a male donor with HTLV-1-associated myelopathy (HAM/TSP).

This clonotype was recorded many times. The V and J genes are TRBV25-1 and TRBJ1-2; D uncertain. V lost 5 bases and J 7 bases, leaving 17 bases between the germline ends. Germline V gene sequence: CDR1 MGHDK, CDR2 SYGVNS. The CDR3 spans 14 residues. The CDR3 DNA is TGTGCCAGCAGTTTCCGCAGGCAGGATGGTGGCTACACCTTC. Translated: CASSFRRQDGGYTF.

This clonotype was detected ten times or more. The chain joins TRBV15 to TRBJ1-2; no clear D gene. V lost 0 bases and J 0 bases, leaving 8 bases between the germline ends. Per the germline V gene, CDR1 is LNHNV and CDR2 is YYDKDF (reference sequence). The CDR3 is 15 amino acids. CDR3 in DNA: TGTGCCACCAGCAGAGATAGGGCAGCTAACTATGGCTACACCTTC. This translates into CATSRDRAANYGYTF.

The sample holds many counts of this clonotype. The chain links TRBV10-3 to TRBJ1-2; unclear D gene. Germline CDR1 is ENHRY and CDR2 is SYGVKD. The CDR3 runs 13 residues. V was trimmed by 6 bases and J by 7 bases, leaving 15 bases between them. This CDR3 reads CAISGLLSSGYTF. CDR3 DNA sequence: TGTGCCATCAGCGGGCTTCTCTCGTCTGGCTACACCTTC.

There are many counts of this clonotype. This chain connects TRBV7-3 to TRBJ2-1; D uncertain. Germline V gene lookup returns CDR1 SGHTA and CDR2 FQGTGA. Trimming cost V 0 bases and J 10 bases, with 4 bases left between them. The CDR3 contains 11 residues. CDR3: CASSLTGEQFF. The CDR3 nucleotides are TGTGCCAGCAGCTTAACAGGAGAGCAGTTCTTC.

This clonotype has ten or more counts. The rearrangement links TRBV29-1 to TRBJ2-1; D remains unclear. This CDR3 spans 13 amino acids. Germline V gene lookup returns CDR1 SQVTM and CDR2 ANQGSEA. V was shortened by 4 bases and J by 8 bases, with 15 bases between the two germline ends. CDR3 protein: CSVGTQAIDEQFF. In nucleotides, the CDR3 is TGCAGCGTTGGGACGCAGGCTATTGATGAGCAGTTCTTC.

This clonotype was recorded at least ten times. V gene TRBV20-1 combines with J gene TRBJ1-3; D gene uncertain. The germline gives CDR1 DFQATT, CDR2 SNEGSKA (reference sequence). The CDR3 extends over 13 amino acids. V dropped 7 bases and J dropped 3 bases, with 13 bases sitting between them. The CDR3 bases are TGCAGTGGCGCCTCTTCGGGTGGAAACACCATATATTTT. It translates to CSGASSGGNTIYF.